This T cell receptor beta chain originates from a study of OX40 agonist ivuxolimab in advanced cancers. Background for the entire study: The costimulatory receptor OX40 (CD134) was targeted by ivuxolimab, a fully human IgG2 agonistic monoclonal antibody. Intravenous ivuxolimab was administered to patients every 2 weeks at six dose levels: 0.01, 0.1, 0.3, 1.5, 3 and 10 mg/kg. Among the 50 to 55 dose-escalation patients, some 19 had hepatocellular carcinoma, some 15 melanoma, 9 renal cell carcinoma and 9 head and neck cancer. The dose-escalation cohort was about 83% male with a mean age of approximately 59 years, ranging from roughly 20 to 80. Patients were allowed to have had prior anti-PD-1, anti-PD-L1 or anti-CTLA-4 therapy, and roughly two fifths of the dose-escalation patients had been treated with checkpoint inhibitors. Three dose-escalation patients achieved partial responses, one with hepatocellular carcinoma and two with cutaneous melanoma. The purpose of peripheral TCRbeta sequencing was to test whether ivuxolimab changed TCR sequence diversity and led to clonal T-cell expansion. The monotherapy dose-escalation portion (N ≈ 50 patients) of the phase I ivuxolimab trial is reported in the paper. Study-wide findings and limitations: After ivuxolimab, expanded clones were on average more numerous among CD8+ T cells than among CD4+ T cells. Low levels of normalized T-cell clonal expansion were also seen in some patients who did not respond. In the 0.1-3.0 mg/kg groups, partial responders were among the patients with the lowest normalized peripheral clonal expansion, particularly in CD8+ T cells. The antigen specificity of the peripheral T cells that underwent clonal expansion was not determined. At doses from 0.1 to 3.0 mg/kg, clonal expansion was seen in both CD4+ and CD8+ blood T cells between baseline and week 6.

From the germline V gene, CDR1 is SGHDT and CDR2 is YYEEEE. The CDR3 spans 15 residues, from the cysteine through the phenylalanine. Only the CDR3 DNA stays, 45 bases, in frame from base 1. Trimming takes 0 bases off V and 4 bases off J; junction bases not matched to a gene: 4. The trial excluded patients who had a history of autoimmune disease or who were on systemic immunosuppression. Peripheral blood for TCR sequencing was drawn from every dose cohort at baseline, at cycle 4 day 1 and at cycle 7 day 1. The samples were taken from a phase I, first-in-human, multicenter, open-label dose-escalation trial of ivuxolimab. Adults with locally advanced or metastatic melanoma, renal cell, hepatocellular, or head and neck squamous cell carcinoma were enrolled in the trial. Before TCR sequencing, CD4+ T cells and CD8+ T cells from peripheral blood were sorted into separate populations. For sequencing of the TCRbeta CDR3 region, genomic DNA was extracted from the sorted cells. The immunoSEQ Assay was used to sequence the TCRbeta CDR3 regions. TCRdb took over this immuneACCESS table, retaining in-frame rearrangements with V and J assigned. Such tables are incomplete; in checked studies, under half of the missing clones stem from an unresolved V gene, and the remainder is unexplained. In all, the sample holds tens of thousands of clones, and about four fifths of those were seen once. The top ten hold 15% to 20% of the sample.

With respect to this clone: This clone's antigen is unknown. No base-level quality is on record; no much larger clone is a single base apart.

The sequence was collected from an adult with an advanced solid tumor such as melanoma, head and neck, liver or kidney cancer. Sequencing was performed on CD4+ or CD8+ T cells sorted from blood, taken in a trial of the OX40 agonist ivuxolimab. The V gene is TRBV5-6 and the J gene is TRBJ2-7; TRBD2 fits 10 bases in the junction. The nucleotides are TGTGCCAGCAGCTTGGAAGCGACTAGCGGGTACGAGCAGTACTTC. Translated, it gives CASSLEATSGYEQYF.